Given below is one TCR beta chain in context. As yet, its antigen is unknown. The CDR3 runs to 18 residues. Germline CDR1 reads SGHTA; CDR2 reads FQGNSA. V dropped 5 bases and J dropped 0; count of bases not matched to a gene: 6. This record belongs to a study of blood T cells in healthy people across ages. Whole-study context: Template-switching capture recovered about one barcoded beta molecule per two T cells.

General study findings and limits: As age increased, TCR beta diversity per million T cells fell in a roughly linear fashion.

A second PCR, run for about 7 to 11 cycles, used a sample-barcoded 5' primer plus a J-beta primer mix. TCRdb independently ran MiXCR on the 5' RACE reads; one entry per CDR3 protein. The sample has approximately 1,000,000 distinct CDR3 sequences, around 45% seen once. V is TRBV7-2 and J is TRBJ2-4, with 14 bases identical to TRBD2. Material: blood. The sequence was collected from a woman aged 60-70 years in good health. The CDR3, as DNA: TGTGCCAGCAGCATACCGGGACTAGCGGGAGTAGCCAAAAACATTCAGTACTTC. Amino acid sequence: CASSIPGLAGVAKNIQYF. Looking up the rest from reference TRBV7-2 and TRBJ2-4 gives the full variable domain: GAGVSQSPSNKVTEKGKDVELRCDPISGHTALYWYRQSLGQGLEFLIYFQGNSAPDKSGLPSDRFSAERTGGSVSTLTIQRTQQEDSAVYLCASSIPGLAGVAKNIQYFGAGTRLSVL.